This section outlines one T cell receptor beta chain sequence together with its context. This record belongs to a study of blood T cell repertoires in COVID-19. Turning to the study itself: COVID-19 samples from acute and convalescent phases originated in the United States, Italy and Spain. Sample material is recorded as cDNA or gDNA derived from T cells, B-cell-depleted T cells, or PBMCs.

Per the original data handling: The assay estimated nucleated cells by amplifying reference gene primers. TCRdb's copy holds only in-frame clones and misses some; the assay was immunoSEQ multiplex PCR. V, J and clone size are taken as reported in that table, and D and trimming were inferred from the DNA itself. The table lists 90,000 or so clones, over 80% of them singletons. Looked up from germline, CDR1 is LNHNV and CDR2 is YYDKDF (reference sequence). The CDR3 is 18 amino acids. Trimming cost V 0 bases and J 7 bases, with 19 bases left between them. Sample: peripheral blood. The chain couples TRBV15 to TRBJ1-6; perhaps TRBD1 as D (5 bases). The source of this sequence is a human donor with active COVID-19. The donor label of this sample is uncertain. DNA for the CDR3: TGTGCCACCAGCAGAGATTTGGGGGGAGACACCACGAATTCACCCCTCCACTTT. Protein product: CATSRDLGGDTTNSPLHF.